The T cell receptor (beta chain) described here comes from a study of molecular identifiers for immune sequencing clone quantification. TCRdb re-called the PCR reads through MiXCR, storing one row per CDR3 protein. In the table there are roughly 100,000 distinct CDR3 sequences, 35% of which are singletons. Looked up from germline, CDR1 is SNHLY and CDR2 is FYNNEI. V was clipped by 10 bases and J by 7 bases, with 13 bases between them. CDR3 size: 11 residues. V and J are TRBV2 and TRBJ2-5, with D maybe TRBD1 (6 bases). The clonotype was recovered from a human donor in good health. Some libraries in this study had Jurkat cell RNA spiked in. Input material: naive CD8+ T cells from blood, with Jurkat cell RNA spiked in. Subset in this sample: FACS-sorted CD8+CD4-CCR7+CD45RA+ naive T cells. The CDR3, as DNA: TGTGCCATAGGGACACCGGTGACCCAGTACTTC. Its protein is CAIGTPVTQYF.